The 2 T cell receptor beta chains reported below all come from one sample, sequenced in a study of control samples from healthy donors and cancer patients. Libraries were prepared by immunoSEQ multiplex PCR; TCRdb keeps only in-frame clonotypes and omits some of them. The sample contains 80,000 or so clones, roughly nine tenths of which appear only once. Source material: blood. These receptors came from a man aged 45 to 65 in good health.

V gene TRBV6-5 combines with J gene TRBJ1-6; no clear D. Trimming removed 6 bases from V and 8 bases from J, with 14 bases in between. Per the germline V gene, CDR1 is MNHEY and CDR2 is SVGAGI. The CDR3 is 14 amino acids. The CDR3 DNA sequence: TGTGCCAGCAGACTAATTGTGGGTGATTCACCCCTCCACTTT. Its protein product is CASRLIVGDSPLHF.

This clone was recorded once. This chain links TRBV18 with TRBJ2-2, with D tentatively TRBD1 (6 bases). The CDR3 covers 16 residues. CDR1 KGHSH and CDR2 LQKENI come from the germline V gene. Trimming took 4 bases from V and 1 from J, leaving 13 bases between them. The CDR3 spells CASSQLDSGNTGELFF. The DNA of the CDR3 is TGTGCCAGCTCACAATTGGACAGCGGGAACACCGGGGAGCTGTTTTTT.